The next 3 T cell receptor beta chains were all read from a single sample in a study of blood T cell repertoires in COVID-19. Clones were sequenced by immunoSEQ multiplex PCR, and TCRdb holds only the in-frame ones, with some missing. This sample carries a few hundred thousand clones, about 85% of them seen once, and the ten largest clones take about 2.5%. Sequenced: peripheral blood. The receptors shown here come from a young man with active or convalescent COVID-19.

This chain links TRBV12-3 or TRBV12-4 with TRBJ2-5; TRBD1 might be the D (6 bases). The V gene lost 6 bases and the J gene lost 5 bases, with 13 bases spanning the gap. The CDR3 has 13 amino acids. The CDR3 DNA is TGTGCCAGCAGATACAGGGTTCGGGAGACCCAGTACTTC. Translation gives CASRYRVRETQYF.

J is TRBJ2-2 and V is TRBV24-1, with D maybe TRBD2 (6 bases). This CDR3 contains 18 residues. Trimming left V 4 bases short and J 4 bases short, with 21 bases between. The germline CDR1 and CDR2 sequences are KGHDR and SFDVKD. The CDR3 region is CATSDPTRAGRRTGELFF. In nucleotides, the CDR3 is TGTGCCACCAGTGACCCAACCCGCGCGGGACGCCGCACCGGGGAGCTGTTTTTT.

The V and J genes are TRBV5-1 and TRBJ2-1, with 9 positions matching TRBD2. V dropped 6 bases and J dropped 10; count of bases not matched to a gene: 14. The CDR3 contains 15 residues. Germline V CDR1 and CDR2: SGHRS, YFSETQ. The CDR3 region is CASTPSGLALDEQFF. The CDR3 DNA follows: TGCGCCAGCACTCCATCGGGACTAGCCCTTGACGAGCAGTTCTTC.